What follows are 32 T cell receptor beta chains derived from one specimen sequenced in a study of T cell responses to AZD1222 COVID-19 vaccine. Clones were sequenced by immunoSEQ multiplex PCR, and TCRdb holds only the in-frame ones, with some missing. The sample includes some 150,000 clones, about 88% of them seen just once. The sequencing here drew on peripheral blood, taken on day 0 of AZD1222 vaccination. The receptors here all came from an adult in good health.

This clone was seen just once. CDR3 amino acids: CASSRSGDYGYTF. CDR3 DNA: TGTGCCAGCAGCCGTTCGGGGGACTATGGCTACACCTTC. V gene TRBV5-4 combines with J gene TRBJ1-2, with a weak D call TRBD1 (5 bases). V was shortened by 4 bases and J by 3 bases, with 10 bases between the two germline ends. The CDR3 has 13 residues. Germline V lookup: CDR1 SGHNT, CDR2 YYREEE (reference sequence).

The chain uses TRBV19 and TRBJ2-5; D is undetermined. The CDR3 covers 12 residues. Looked up from germline, CDR1 is LNHDA and CDR2 is SQIVND (reference sequence). Trimming removed 8 bases from V and 5 bases from J, with 12 bases in between. The CDR3 spells CASSEPSETQYF. Here the CDR3 DNA reads TGTGCCAGTTCGGAGCCGTCGGAGACCCAGTACTTC.

This clone is a singleton in its sample. The CDR3 nucleotides are TGTGCCACAAAGACAGGACAGGGGGCGCTTCAGCCCCAGCATTTT. This codes for CATKTGQGALQPQHF. The J gene is TRBJ1-5, the V gene TRBV19; TRBD1 matches at 11 bases. J was trimmed by 6 bases and V by 10 bases; bases with no gene match: 11. CDR1 is LNHDA, CDR2 SQIVND, per germline (reference sequence). This CDR3 comprises 15 residues.

This sequence joins TRBV19 and TRBJ1-1, with D possibly matching TRBD1 (5 bases). With 7 bases removed from V and 3 bases from J, the gap between germline ends came to 15 bases. Germline V gene data show CDR1 as LNHDA and CDR2 as SQIVND (reference sequence). The length of the CDR3 is 14 residues. The CDR3 protein is CASTGRVGYTEAFF. CDR3 DNA: TGTGCCAGTACGGGCAGGGTGGGGTACACTGAAGCTTTCTTT.

V gene TRBV6-1 combines with J gene TRBJ1-5; 10 bases are a match to TRBD1. In germline, CDR1 is MNHNS, CDR2 SASEGT. The CDR3 totals 15 residues. The V segment lost 2 bases and the J segment 4 bases; nucleotides outside the gene matches: 2. Written as DNA, the CDR3 is TGTGCCAGCAGTGAATGGGGACAGGGGAATCAGCCCCAGCATTTT. This encodes CASSEWGQGNQPQHF.

This clone was observed once. This rearrangement joins TRBV5-5 to TRBJ1-4; TRBD1 might be the D (5 bases). The CDR3 loop spans 14 amino acids. Trimming shortened V by 2 bases and J by 8 bases, and 13 bases separated the two germline ends. Per germline, CDR1 SGHKS and CDR2 YYEKEE (reference sequence). DNA for the CDR3: TGTGCCAGCAGCTTAAGGGAGGGGTCGGAAAAACTGTTTTTT. Translation gives CASSLREGSEKLFF.

The chain links TRBV4-3 to TRBJ2-7; weak D call: TRBD1 (5 bases). This CDR3 comprises 13 residues. Germline CDR1 is LGHNA and CDR2 is YSLEER. With 0 bases removed from V and 10 bases from J, the gap between germline ends came to 13 bases. The DNA for the CDR3 is TGCGCCAGCAGCCAAGACGTTGGGGCTAGACAGTACTTC. It encodes CASSQDVGARQYF.

The chain is built from TRBV9 and TRBJ1-5; D perhaps matches TRBD1 (6 bases). This CDR3 has 14 amino acids. The germline V and J ends were trimmed by 3 bases and 7 bases, with 14 bases remaining between them. CDR1 SGDLS and CDR2 YYNGEE come from the germline V gene. The CDR3 is CASSAGGAWQPQHF. The CDR3, as DNA: TGTGCCAGCAGCGCCGGGGGGGCATGGCAGCCCCAGCATTTT.

V and J are TRBV12-3 or TRBV12-4 and TRBJ2-1, with D unresolved. The CDR3 length is 12 residues. Trimming took off 6 bases at V and 8 bases at J, with 11 bases between the two ends. The CDR3, as DNA: TGTGCCAGCAGGATATCTAGAGATGAGCAGTTCTTC. Residues: CASRISRDEQFF.

V is TRBV6-5 and J is TRBJ2-7; TRBD1 agrees at 7 bases. The germline V gene encodes CDR1 MNHEY and CDR2 SVGAGI. V lost 5 bases, J lost 4 bases, and 8 bases stayed unmatched. CDR3 size: 14 residues. The CDR3 nucleotides are TGTGCCAGCAGTCCTCGACAGGGAGAATACGAGCAGTACTTC. It is translated as CASSPRQGEYEQYF.

The V gene is TRBV28, the J gene TRBJ1-1; weak D call: TRBD1 (6 bases). This CDR3 has 15 amino acids. The germline V gene encodes CDR1 MDHEN and CDR2 SYDVKM. V was pared by 7 bases and J by 3 bases, with 18 bases between. The DNA of the CDR3 is TGTGCCAGCACAAGTGTGGGGGGCGACGACACTGAAGCTTTCTTT. This sequence encodes CASTSVGGDDTEAFF.

The chain uses TRBV6-2 or TRBV6-3 and TRBJ2-5; either TRBD1 or TRBD2 may supply D (5 bases each). Germline CDR1 MNHEY, CDR2 SVGEGT. CDR3 length: 17 amino acids. V was trimmed by 2 bases and J by 0 bases, leaving 16 bases between them. CDR3 in amino acids: CASSYIWGRSYQETQYF. CDR3 sequence (DNA): TGTGCCAGCAGTTACATCTGGGGACGGTCGTACCAAGAGACCCAGTACTTC.

This chain uses TRBV5-1 with TRBJ2-6; TRBD1 is a possible D gene (5 bases). CDR1 and CDR2 from the germline V gene are SGHRS and YFSETQ. The V end was cut by 4 bases, the J end by 0 bases, with 8 bases between. This CDR3 is 15 amino acids long. The CDR3 region is CASSTDSSGANVLTF. CDR3 nucleotide sequence: TGCGCCAGCAGCACAGACAGCTCTGGGGCCAACGTCCTGACTTTC. Full variable domain (remainder filled in from reference TRBV5-1 and TRBJ2-6): KAGVTQTPRYLIKTRGQQVTLSCSPISGHRSVSWYQQTPGQGLQFLFEYFSETQRNKGNFPGRFSGRQFSNSRSEMNVSTLELGDSALYLCASSTDSSGANVLTFGAGSRLTVL.

This chain uses TRBV7-2 with TRBJ2-1, with TRBD2 matching 7 bases. Germline CDR1 SGHTA, CDR2 FQGNSA. This CDR3 is 14 amino acids long. V lost 4 bases to trimming and J lost 5 bases; unmatched junction nucleotides: 5. The CDR3 sequence is CASSYGLDNNEQFF. CDR3 bases: TGTGCCAGCAGCTACGGACTAGACAACAATGAGCAGTTCTTC.

V gene TRBV21-1 combines with J gene TRBJ1-3. TRBV21-1 is a documented pseudogene. This CDR3 contains 16 residues. DNA of the CDR3: TGTGCCAGCAGCAAAAAGGGCGTCAGCTCTGGAAACACCATATATTTT. It translates to CASSKKGVSSGNTIYF.

The gene calls are TRBV2 and TRBJ1-1; no clear D. The CDR3 runs 14 residues. Germline CDR1 is SNHLY and CDR2 is FYNNEI. The V end lost 1 base, the J end lost 0 bases, and 6 bases lay between the germline ends. CDR3 coding DNA: TGTGCCAGCAGTGAAGGGAACCTGAACACTGAAGCTTTCTTT. This sequence encodes CASSEGNLNTEAFF.

The chain joins TRBV5-5 to TRBJ2-5; 9 nucleotides match TRBD2. With 0 bases clipped from V and 4 bases from J, the junction kept 7 bases outside the gene matches. CDR1 and CDR2 from the germline V gene are SGHKS and YYEKEE (reference sequence). This CDR3 is built from 16 residues. The CDR3 DNA sequence: TGTGCCAGCAGCTTGGCCTCGGCGGGGGGGCGAGAGACCCAGTACTTC. This sequence encodes CASSLASAGGRETQYF.

The CDR3 bases are TGTGCCAGCAGTTATGTTGGGACTGAAGCTTTCTTT. It codes for CASSYVGTEAFF. The V call is TRBV12-3 or TRBV12-4, the J call TRBJ1-1, with D hard to call. V was trimmed by 4 bases and J by 5 bases, leaving 8 bases between them. CDR3 length: 12 residues.

This clone has only one observation. The V and J genes are TRBV19 and TRBJ1-6; tentative D call: TRBD1 (5 bases). V lost 9 bases and J 0 bases, leaving 9 bases between the germline ends. Germline V CDR1 and CDR2: LNHDA, SQIVND (reference sequence). The CDR3 contains 14 residues. Here the CDR3 reads CASKDSSYNSPLHF. In DNA, the CDR3 is TGTGCCAGCAAAGACAGCTCCTATAATTCACCCCTCCACTTT. Full variable domain (outside the CDR3, taken from reference TRBV19 and TRBJ1-6): DGGITQSPKYLFRKEGQNVTLSCEQNLNHDAMYWYRQDPGQGLRLIYYSQIVNDFQKGDIAEGYSVSREKKESFPLTVTSAQKNPTAFYLCASKDSSYNSPLHFGNGTRLTVT.

This sequence joins TRBV2 and TRBJ1-2; 9 bases line up with TRBD1. The CDR3 sequence is 14 residues long. J gave up 3 bases and V 5 bases, and 4 bases lay outside the gene matches. In germline, CDR1 is SNHLY, CDR2 FYNNEI. The DNA of the CDR3 is TGTGCCAGCAGTCCCGGGACAGGGCACTATGGCTACACCTTC. This gives the protein CASSPGTGHYGYTF.

This chain links TRBV5-1 with TRBJ1-2; 8 nucleotides align to TRBD1. Germline V gene lookup returns CDR1 SGHRS and CDR2 YFSETQ. V lost 1 base to trimming and J lost 5 bases; unmatched junction nucleotides: 7. The CDR3 is 15 amino acids. The DNA for the CDR3 is TGCGCCAGCAGCTTGCAAGCGACAGGGGTATATGGCTACACCTTC. Its protein product is CASSLQATGVYGYTF.

This clone came up a few times. The rearrangement uses TRBV18 and TRBJ2-1; TRBD2 matches 11 bases. Germline values: CDR1 KGHSH, CDR2 LQKENI. The CDR3 is 16 residues long. With 2 bases clipped from V and 8 bases from J, the junction kept 8 bases outside the gene matches. As DNA, the CDR3 is TGTGCCAGCTCACCAATAGCGGGGGGGCCTGTCGATGAGCAGTTCTTC. This encodes CASSPIAGGPVDEQFF.

J is TRBJ1-3 and V is TRBV9; tentatively, D is TRBD1 (5 bases). The CDR3 loop spans 14 amino acids. Trimming cost V 2 bases and J 4 bases, with 10 bases left between them. The germline CDR1 and CDR2 sequences are SGDLS and YYNGEE. For the CDR3, the DNA is TGTGCCAGCAGCGTCGGGGGAGGCGGAAACACCATATATTTT. Translated: CASSVGGGGNTIYF.

This chain uses TRBV28 with TRBJ1-5; a possible D gene is TRBD1 (5 bases). Trimming took 6 bases from V and 8 from J, leaving 20 bases between them. The germline CDR1 and CDR2 sequences are MDHEN and SYDVKM. CDR3 length equals 15 residues. In DNA, the CDR3 is TGTGCCAGCAGCATAACAGGAAAAATCGGGGAGCCCCAGCATTTT. Translating it yields CASSITGKIGEPQHF.

The V call is TRBV27, the J call TRBJ1-5; D may be TRBD1 (5 bases). V lost 5 bases to trimming and J lost 4 bases, with 12 bases between them. CDR1 and CDR2 from the germline V gene are MNHEY and SMNVEV (reference sequence). The CDR3 is made up of 14 amino acids. The CDR3 DNA reads TGTGCCAGCAGTCAGGGTAGGGGAAATCAGCCCCAGCATTTT. The encoded protein is CASSQGRGNQPQHF.

The rearrangement links TRBV25-1 to TRBJ1-4; 7 nucleotides agree with TRBD1. With 4 bases clipped from V and 8 bases from J, the junction kept 10 bases outside the gene matches. CDR1 is MGHDK, CDR2 SYGVNS, per germline. The CDR3 consists of 15 residues. The CDR3 loop reads CASSADRARGEKLFF. The CDR3, as DNA: TGTGCCAGCAGTGCTGACAGGGCGAGGGGAGAAAAACTGTTTTTT.

The V call is TRBV27, the J call TRBJ1-2, with 7 bases aligning to TRBD1. CDR1 is MNHEY and CDR2 is SMNVEV in the germline V gene (reference sequence). The J segment lost 4 bases and the V segment lost 4 bases, leaving 12 bases of the junction unmatched. This CDR3 has 16 amino acids. The CDR3, as DNA: TGTGCCAGCAGTTCACAGGGGCCGGCTGTTAGCTATGGCTACACCTTC. As protein: CASSSQGPAVSYGYTF.

V usage is TRBV11-3 and J usage is TRBJ2-2; D gene ambiguous. Germline V CDR1 and CDR2: SGHNT, YENEEA. Trimming stripped 5 bases from V and 3 bases from J, with 7 bases between. The CDR3 spans 13 residues. The chain's CDR3 is CASSPTYTGELFF. The CDR3 nucleotides read TGTGCCAGCAGCCCGACATACACCGGGGAGCTGTTTTTT.

This sequence joins TRBV7-2 and TRBJ2-7, with a tentative D call TRBD2 (7 bases). With 1 base removed from V and 4 bases from J, the gap between germline ends came to 11 bases. This CDR3 spans 14 amino acids. Germline V gene lookup returns CDR1 SGHTA and CDR2 FQGNSA. This chain's CDR3 is CASSLVGGPYEQYF. CDR3 DNA sequence: TGTGCCAGCAGCTTAGTGGGGGGGCCATACGAGCAGTACTTC.

The gene calls are TRBV27 and TRBJ2-7, with no clear D. Germline V gene lookup returns CDR1 MNHEY and CDR2 SMNVEV (reference sequence). V was cut by 3 bases and J by 0 bases, with 12 bases left in between. The CDR3 totals 15 residues. Written as DNA, the CDR3 is TGTGCCAGCAGTTTTACACCTTTAAGCTCCTACGAGCAGTACTTC. Translated: CASSFTPLSSYEQYF.

The V and J genes are TRBV19 and TRBJ2-2, with 7 bases matching TRBD1. CDR1 is LNHDA and CDR2 is SQIVND in the germline V gene (reference sequence). The CDR3 runs to 13 residues. The V gene end was trimmed by 10 bases and the J gene end by 4 bases; junction bases not matched to a gene: 6. The CDR3 DNA reads as TGTGCCACCTACAGGGGCGGCACCGGGGAGCTGTTTTTT. It encodes CATYRGGTGELFF.

The chain uses TRBV28 and TRBJ1-2; perhaps TRBD1 as D (6 bases). The V gene lost 4 bases and the J gene lost 4 bases, with 10 bases spanning the gap. There are 13 residues in the CDR3. Germline V gives CDR1 MDHEN, CDR2 SYDVKM. CDR3 in DNA: TGTGCCAGCAGTTCACCACAGGGCTATGGCTACACCTTC. This encodes CASSSPQGYGYTF.